This record concerns one TCR beta chain sequence. Its antigen is still unknown. V gave up 6 bases and J gave up 3 bases; unmatched junction bases: 2. CDR3 size: 13 residues. The germline gives CDR1 LNHDA, CDR2 SQIVND (reference sequence). These data come from a study of cytomegalovirus exposure and HLA in healthy donors. Background on the study: Researchers previously reported finding just under 120 million unique TCR beta sequences from roughly 200 million T cells. Study results and caveats: Most TCR beta V segments were productive about 87% or about 30% of the time in an earlier analysis. The presence/absence work took it that sequencing depth was about the same across donors.

Primers included in the PCR were 60 Vbeta and 13 Jbeta primers. The data were produced by immunoSEQ multiplex PCR, yet TCRdb's version contains in-frame clones alone and is incomplete. Of roughly 180,000 clones in the sample, approximately 80% were seen once. The sequenced sample consisted of PBMCs. This receptor was taken from a woman younger than 30 in good health and CMV-seronegative. V usage is TRBV19 and J usage is TRBJ2-5; TRBD2 agrees at 9 bases. The CDR3 DNA reads TGTGCCAGTAGCGGACTAGCGAAAGAGACCCAGTACTTC. Its translation is CASSGLAKETQYF.